This is a list of T cell receptor beta chains from one sample in a study of T cell responses to AZD1222 COVID-19 vaccine. TCRdb keeps only in-frame clones here, not all; method: immunoSEQ multiplex PCR. The sample records over 150,000 clones, around 89% being singletons. This specimen was peripheral blood, taken 28 days after the second AZD1222 dose. The receptors derive from an adult who received the AZD1222 COVID-19 vaccine. The CDR3 runs from the conserved cysteine through the conserved F or W. D genes are given only for firm matches. For some rows the clone size is stated as once, few or many, or as a class when expanded; others skip it.

v_call	j_call	clone_size	d_call	cdr3_nt	cdr3_aa
TRBV27	TRBJ1-1	NA	NA	TGTGCCAGCAGTTTAGGAGCTTTCACTGAAGCTTTCTTT	CASSLGAFTEAFF
TRBV7-4	TRBJ1-4	NA	NA	TGTGCCAGCAGCAGGAAGGGAGACACAAATGAAAAACTGTTTTTT	CASSRKGDTNEKLFF
TRBV6-2/TRBV6-3	TRBJ1-1	NA	NA	TGTGCCAGCAGCCAACGGGGACCTGAAGCTTTCTTT	CASSQRGPEAFF
TRBV18	TRBJ1-6	NA	TRBD1	TGTGCCAGCTCACAACCGGGACAGTTCTTCAGGGCCCTCCACTTT	CASSQPGQFFRALHF
TRBV5-6	TRBJ2-5	few	TRBD2	TGTGCCAGCAGCTTGCGCGGGGGACGTAGAGAGACCCAGTACTTC	CASSLRGGRRETQYF
TRBV7-9	TRBJ2-1	NA	NA	TGTGCCAGCAGCTTGGGGCTTGACCCCGGGAGTGAGCAGTTCTTC	CASSLGLDPGSEQFF
TRBV11-3	TRBJ1-1	NA	NA	TGTGCCAGCAGCTTCGGGGAGACGACTGAAGCTTTCTTT	CASSFGETTEAFF
TRBV2	TRBJ1-5	NA	NA	TGTGCCAGCAGTCGGGACGGTAGCAATCAGCCCCAGCATTTT	CASSRDGSNQPQHF
TRBV3-1/TRBV3-2	TRBJ1-2	NA	NA	TGTGCCAGCAGCCAGATAACGGGCAGGCCCGCTAACTATGGCTACACCTTC	CASSQITGRPANYGYTF
TRBV12-3/TRBV12-4	TRBJ1-1	NA	NA	TGTGCCAGCAGTTCGCTAGTCGCAGAAGCTTTCTTT	CASSSLVAEAFF
TRBV9	TRBJ1-2	NA	NA	TGTGCCAGCAATCACTTAAACTATGGCTACACCTTC	CASNHLNYGYTF
TRBV2	TRBJ1-2	NA	NA	TGTGCCAGCAGTGAAGCGCTATCCGGGCAGATAATCTATGGCTACACCTTC	CASSEALSGQIIYGYTF
TRBV11-2	TRBJ1-1	NA	NA	TGTGCCAGCAGCGCAAGAGAAGGGCCATCCACTGAAGCTTTCTTT	CASSAREGPSTEAFF
TRBV9	TRBJ1-1	NA	NA	TGTGCCAGCAGCGTAGAGTGGGACGGAGAGAACACTGAAGCTTTCTTT	CASSVEWDGENTEAFF
TRBV10-3	TRBJ1-5	NA	NA	TGTGCCATCAGTGAGTCGATACAGGGAGGCAATCAGCCCCAGCATTTT	CAISESIQGGNQPQHF
TRBV10-3	TRBJ1-4	once	NA	TGTGCCATCAGTGAGTCGAAAGAAAAACTGTTTTTT	CAISESKEKLFF
TRBV3-1/TRBV3-2	TRBJ1-5	many	NA	TGTGCCAGCAGCCAAGGACTTAATCAGCCCCAGCATTTT	CASSQGLNQPQHF
TRBV7-2	TRBJ2-7	NA	TRBD2	TGTGCCAGCAGCTGGGGACTAGCGGGGCCCTACGAGCAGTACTTC	CASSWGLAGPYEQYF
TRBV5-4	TRBJ1-2	NA	TRBD1	TGTGCCAGCAGCTTGGGACAGGGGGAGTACTATGGCTACACCTTC	CASSLGQGEYYGYTF
TRBV4-1	TRBJ2-3	once	TRBD1	TGCGCCAGCAGCCAAGGACAGGGAGACACGCAGTATTTT	CASSQGQGDTQYF
TRBV6-6	TRBJ2-5	NA	NA	TGTGCCAGCCTCGGGGAGACCCAGTACTTC	CASLGETQYF
TRBV18	TRBJ2-7	NA	NA	TGTGCCAGCTCACCCTCGGGAGGGGGCAACGAGCAGTACTTC	CASSPSGGGNEQYF